This is a list of T cell receptor beta chains from one sample in a study of human T cells and chemical hapten exposure. TCRdb passed the RACE reads through MiXCR, listing each CDR3 protein once. Among around 300,000 distinct CDR3 sequences, approximately 6.3% were seen once, and the ten largest hold around 8.4%. The sample was whole blood, taken in connection with sensitization to the hapten diphenylcyclopropenone (DPC). These receptors came from a woman under 30 with alopecia areata. Some clones in this sample may be carry-over from other donors' samples. Each CDR3 is given with its conserved first and last residue. The order of the fields is clone size, V gene, J gene, D gene, CDR3 protein, CDR3 DNA. A D gene is named only where the DNA matches it firmly. Not every row has a clone size; where given, it reads once, few, many or a size class.

clone_size: many
v_call: TRBV7-3
j_call: TRBJ2-2
d_call: .
cdr3_aa: CASSAGPNTGELFF
cdr3_nt: TGTGCCAGCTCGGCTGGACCGAACACCGGGGAGCTGTTTTTT

clone_size: few
v_call: TRBV4-3
j_call: TRBJ1-4
d_call: TRBD1
cdr3_aa: CASSQDGTGEVEKLFF
cdr3_nt: TGCGCCAGCAGCCAAGATGGAACAGGGGAAGTTGAAAAACTGTTTTTT

clone_size: few
v_call: TRBV28
j_call: TRBJ2-3
d_call: .
cdr3_aa: CASRDPLTGNTQYF
cdr3_nt: TGTGCCAGCAGGGACCCCCTTACGGGAAATACGCAGTATTTT

clone_size: few
v_call: TRBV18
j_call: TRBJ1-6
d_call: .
cdr3_aa: CASSPPRTPYNSPLHF
cdr3_nt: TGTGCCAGCTCACCACCCCGGACTCCATATAATTCACCCCTCCACTTT

clone_size: few
v_call: TRBV7-2
j_call: TRBJ1-5
d_call: .
cdr3_aa: CASSRSDRNQPQHF
cdr3_nt: TGTGCCAGCAGCCGGAGTGACAGAAATCAGCCCCAGCATTTT

clone_size: many
v_call: TRBV6-2/TRBV6-3
j_call: TRBJ2-2
d_call: TRBD1
cdr3_aa: CASSSRQGSDTGELFF
cdr3_nt: TGTGCCAGCAGTTCCCGACAGGGATCGGACACCGGGGAGCTGTTTTTT

clone_size: many
v_call: TRBV6-5
j_call: TRBJ2-2
d_call: .
cdr3_aa: CASTSRSSMRTGELFF
cdr3_nt: TGTGCCAGCACCTCACGGTCCTCGATGCGGACCGGGGAGCTGTTTTTT

clone_size: .
v_call: TRBV12-3/TRBV12-4
j_call: TRBJ1-2
d_call: .
cdr3_aa: CASSRWTEPEGYTF
cdr3_nt: TGTGCCAGCAGCCGATGGACAGAACCGGAGGGCTACACCTTC

clone_size: many
v_call: TRBV2
j_call: TRBJ2-6
d_call: .
cdr3_aa: CASSDGISGANVLTF
cdr3_nt: TGTGCCAGCAGTGATGGAATTTCTGGGGCCAACGTCCTGACTTTC

clone_size: few
v_call: TRBV12-3/TRBV12-4
j_call: TRBJ1-6
d_call: TRBD1
cdr3_aa: CASAYRGSPLHF
cdr3_nt: TGTGCCAGCGCCTACAGGGGTTCACCCCTCCACTTT

clone_size: .
v_call: TRBV19
j_call: TRBJ1-2
d_call: .
cdr3_aa: CASLGDYSYGYTF
cdr3_nt: TGTGCCAGTCTAGGGGATTATTCCTATGGCTACACCTTC

clone_size: .
v_call: TRBV4-1
j_call: TRBJ1-3
d_call: .
cdr3_aa: CASSQPTGRGNTIYF
cdr3_nt: TGCGCCAGCAGCCAACCTACAGGGCGAGGAAACACCATATATTTT

clone_size: few
v_call: TRBV20-1
j_call: TRBJ2-1
d_call: TRBD1
cdr3_aa: CSAGSGQGVDEQFF
cdr3_nt: TGCAGTGCGGGGTCGGGACAGGGTGTCGATGAGCAGTTCTTC

clone_size: .
v_call: TRBV6-1
j_call: TRBJ1-5
d_call: .
cdr3_aa: CASSGEFGNQPQHF
cdr3_nt: TGTGCCAGCAGTGGCGAGTTTGGGAATCAGCCCCAGCATTTT

clone_size: many
v_call: TRBV4-3
j_call: TRBJ1-2
d_call: .
cdr3_aa: CASSQDSERSDYGYTF
cdr3_nt: TGCGCCAGCAGCCAAGACTCAGAGCGGTCCGACTATGGCTACACCTTC

clone_size: few
v_call: TRBV5-1
j_call: TRBJ2-1
d_call: .
cdr3_aa: CASSLDLAAPAIEQFF
cdr3_nt: TGCGCCAGCAGCTTGGATTTGGCAGCCCCAGCCATCGAGCAGTTCTTC

clone_size: few
v_call: TRBV20-1
j_call: TRBJ2-7
d_call: .
cdr3_aa: CSARDTITYEQYF
cdr3_nt: TGCAGTGCTCGTGACACGATCACCTACGAGCAGTACTTC

clone_size: many
v_call: TRBV12-3/TRBV12-4
j_call: TRBJ2-5
d_call: TRBD2
cdr3_aa: CASSLTGGRETQYF
cdr3_nt: TGTGCCAGCAGTCTTACGGGGGGGAGAGAGACCCAGTACTTC

clone_size: many
v_call: TRBV5-1
j_call: TRBJ1-1
d_call: TRBD1
cdr3_aa: CASSLGGRGSEAFF
cdr3_nt: TGCGCCAGCAGCTTGGGCGGCAGGGGGTCTGAAGCTTTCTTT

clone_size: .
v_call: TRBV12-3/TRBV12-4
j_call: TRBJ2-2
d_call: .
cdr3_aa: CASRSSFTGELFF
cdr3_nt: TGTGCCAGCAGATCCAGTTTCACCGGGGAGCTGTTTTTT

clone_size: .
v_call: TRBV18
j_call: TRBJ2-7
d_call: .
cdr3_aa: CASSPGQGVAYEQYF
cdr3_nt: TGTGCCAGCTCACCAGGGCAGGGTGTCGCCTACGAGCAGTACTTC

clone_size: many
v_call: TRBV2
j_call: TRBJ1-1
d_call: .
cdr3_aa: CASSEALSKNTEAFF
cdr3_nt: TGTGCCAGCAGTGAAGCGCTTAGCAAGAACACTGAAGCTTTCTTT

clone_size: few
v_call: TRBV7-9
j_call: TRBJ2-1
d_call: .
cdr3_aa: CASSPVGTAYNEQFF
cdr3_nt: TGTGCCAGCAGCCCGGTGGGGACCGCATACAATGAGCAGTTCTTC

clone_size: .
v_call: TRBV7-9
j_call: TRBJ1-1
d_call: .
cdr3_aa: CASSFRVEAFF
cdr3_nt: TGTGCCAGCAGCTTTAGGGTTGAAGCTTTCTTT

clone_size: many
v_call: TRBV27
j_call: TRBJ2-7
d_call: .
cdr3_aa: CASSFTGNSYEQYF
cdr3_nt: TGTGCCAGCAGTTTCACAGGGAATTCCTACGAGCAGTACTTC

clone_size: .
v_call: TRBV11-2
j_call: TRBJ2-1
d_call: TRBD2
cdr3_aa: CASSSLSGGASQFF
cdr3_nt: TGTGCCAGCAGCTCCCTTAGCGGGGGGGCCTCGCAGTTCTTC

clone_size: .
v_call: TRBV3-1
j_call: TRBJ1-1
d_call: .
cdr3_aa: CASSQDPQGYTEAFF
cdr3_nt: TGTGCCAGCAGCCAAGACCCGCAGGGGTACACTGAAGCTTTCTTT

clone_size: .
v_call: TRBV11-2
j_call: TRBJ2-7
d_call: TRBD2
cdr3_aa: CASSLGPGTSAYEQYF
cdr3_nt: TGTGCCAGCAGCTTAGGCCCCGGGACTAGCGCGTACGAGCAGTACTTC

clone_size: .
v_call: TRBV27
j_call: TRBJ2-2
d_call: .
cdr3_aa: CASSLSWGQNTGELFF
cdr3_nt: TGTGCCAGCAGTTTATCTTGGGGACAGAACACCGGGGAGCTGTTTTTT

clone_size: .
v_call: TRBV7-4
j_call: TRBJ2-6
d_call: TRBD1
cdr3_aa: CASSSYRDRGGSGANVLTF
cdr3_nt: TGTGCCAGCAGCTCCTACCGGGACAGGGGAGGCTCTGGGGCCAACGTCCTGACTTTC

clone_size: .
v_call: TRBV12-3/TRBV12-4
j_call: TRBJ2-2
d_call: .
cdr3_aa: CASSLQGAGGELFF
cdr3_nt: TGTGCCAGCAGTTTACAGGGTGCCGGCGGGGAGCTGTTTTTT

clone_size: .
v_call: TRBV28
j_call: TRBJ2-6
d_call: .
cdr3_aa: CASSLVGTGSSGANVLTF
cdr3_nt: TGTGCCAGCAGTTTAGTAGGGACGGGAAGCTCTGGGGCCAACGTCCTGACTTTC

clone_size: many
v_call: TRBV9
j_call: TRBJ2-1
d_call: .
cdr3_aa: CASSVEPSQRSQFF
cdr3_nt: TGTGCCAGCAGCGTAGAGCCAAGTCAAAGGAGTCAGTTCTTC

clone_size: .
v_call: TRBV7-2
j_call: TRBJ1-2
d_call: .
cdr3_aa: CASSYGPDRLSYGYTF
cdr3_nt: TGTGCCAGCAGCTACGGCCCTGATCGGTTATCCTATGGCTACACCTTC

clone_size: few
v_call: TRBV12-3/TRBV12-4
j_call: TRBJ2-1
d_call: .
cdr3_aa: CASRIRSRYNEQFF
cdr3_nt: TGTGCCAGCAGGATTCGAAGTCGCTACAATGAGCAGTTCTTC

clone_size: .
v_call: TRBV4-1
j_call: TRBJ1-2
d_call: .
cdr3_aa: CASSQDLTDNYGYTF
cdr3_nt: TGCGCCAGCAGCCAAGATCTAACGGATAACTATGGCTACACCTTC

clone_size: few
v_call: TRBV6-5
j_call: TRBJ2-6
d_call: .
cdr3_aa: CASSYGGNSGANVLTF
cdr3_nt: TGTGCCAGCAGTTATGGGGGTAACTCTGGGGCCAACGTCCTGACTTTC

clone_size: .
v_call: TRBV6-5
j_call: TRBJ1-2
d_call: .
cdr3_aa: CAARGGGLPIYGYTF
cdr3_nt: TGTGCCGCGAGGGGTGGCGGACTTCCTATATATGGCTACACCTTC

clone_size: many
v_call: TRBV18
j_call: TRBJ2-2
d_call: .
cdr3_aa: CASSRRRETGELFF
cdr3_nt: TGTGCCAGCTCACGCAGACGGGAAACCGGGGAGCTGTTTTTT

clone_size: .
v_call: TRBV18
j_call: TRBJ1-5
d_call: TRBD1
cdr3_aa: CASSTGTGDQPQHF
cdr3_nt: TGTGCCAGCTCAACCGGGACAGGGGACCAGCCCCAGCATTTT

clone_size: .
v_call: TRBV12-3/TRBV12-4
j_call: TRBJ1-5
d_call: TRBD1
cdr3_aa: CASSLRDRASDQPQHF
cdr3_nt: TGTGCCAGCAGTTTAAGGGACAGGGCGAGCGATCAGCCCCAGCATTTT

clone_size: .
v_call: TRBV11-2
j_call: TRBJ2-5
d_call: .
cdr3_aa: CASSLEIRGLQETQYF
cdr3_nt: TGTGCCAGCAGCTTAGAAATACGGGGGTTACAAGAGACCCAGTACTTC

clone_size: few
v_call: TRBV6-5
j_call: TRBJ2-7
d_call: TRBD2
cdr3_aa: CASSFLASGGTYEQYF
cdr3_nt: TGTGCCAGCAGTTTTTTGGCTAGCGGGGGGACCTACGAGCAGTACTTC

clone_size: few
v_call: TRBV7-2
j_call: TRBJ1-1
d_call: .
cdr3_aa: CASSFYDGNTEAFF
cdr3_nt: TGTGCCAGCAGCTTTTACGACGGGAACACTGAAGCTTTCTTT